This TCR beta chain was identified in a study of T-cell memory formation after mild COVID-19. Via MiXCR, TCRdb re-called the 5' RACE reads, giving one row per CDR3 protein. Among 400,000 or so distinct CDR3 sequences listed, over 15% were seen once. V lost 0 bases to trimming and J lost 6 bases, with 12 bases between them. Germline V lookup: CDR1 DFQATT, CDR2 SNEGSKA (reference sequence). CDR3 length: 14 amino acids. A remark on this clonotype: No antigen is known for it.

Study-level findings and limits: Clones that shrank (day 15 to 85) were balanced CD4/CD8, whereas later expanders leaned CD4+. Second-wave clones peaking on day 37 lacked confirmed SARS-CoV-2 specificity.

The gene calls are TRBV20-1 and TRBJ2-1; D gene uncertain. This sequence was found in an adult woman who had mild COVID-19 (a few samples of this study predate the infection). Cell type and time point are not known. Source material: PBMCs or a T cell subset sorted from them (not recorded which). In nucleotides, the CDR3 is TGCAGTGCTAGAGATCGGAGAGGCATCAATGAGCAGTTCTTC. The encoded protein is CSARDRRGINEQFF.